What follows are 16 T cell receptor beta chains derived from one specimen sequenced in a study of T cell responses to AZD1222 COVID-19 vaccine (dated by TCRdb to the early 2020s). The time point label here, explained by the study, means: about 28 days (+/-7) after the second vaccine dose. The protocol used for the library was the immunoSEQ multiplex PCR assay. TCRdb obtained this table from immuneACCESS and retained in-frame rearrangements with V and J assigned. These tables miss some clones; where compared with another copy, unresolved V genes account for less than half of the shortfall, and the remainder is unexplained. This sample has some 190,000 clones in its table, and 80% to 95% of those were observed once. The top ten clonotypes cover 1.5% to 2.5% of the sample. Here the sequenced sample was peripheral blood, taken 28 days after the second AZD1222 dose. The receptors originated from an adult who received the AZD1222 COVID-19 vaccine.

The chain has TRBV7-2 and TRBJ2-1; 8 bases fit TRBD1. The trim removed 0 bases at V and 5 bases at J, leaving 9 bases unmatched. The CDR3 sequence is 17 residues long. CDR1 is SGHTA and CDR2 is FQGNSA in the germline V gene. Here the CDR3 DNA reads TGTGCCAGCAGCTTAGCGAGTGTAGGACAGGGACACAATGAGCAGTTCTTC. Protein product: CASSLASVGQGHNEQFF.

This clone has only one observation. The V and J genes are TRBV7-9 and TRBJ1-1, with D possibly TRBD1 on 5 matching bases. In germline, CDR1 is SEHNR, CDR2 FQNEAQ (reference sequence). Trimming left V 5 bases short and J 5 bases short, with 18 bases between. There are 15 residues in the CDR3. CDR3 protein: CASSHLGPPGTEAFF. In DNA form, the CDR3 reads TGTGCCAGCAGCCACTTGGGGCCCCCCGGTACTGAAGCTTTCTTT.

This clone was recorded a few times. The CDR3 bases are TGTGCCAGCTCACCAAGCACAGAACACACTGAAGCTTTCTTT. Translation gives CASSPSTEHTEAFF. The rearrangement links TRBV18 to TRBJ1-1; D is unclear. V lost 2 bases and J 3 bases, leaving 10 bases between the germline ends. Germline V gene data show CDR1 as KGHSH and CDR2 as LQKENI. The CDR3 consists of 14 residues.

The chain recombines TRBV30 with TRBJ1-2, with D perhaps TRBD1 (6 bases). Germline V gene sequence: CDR1 GTSNPN, CDR2 SVGIG (reference sequence). This CDR3 comprises 13 residues. Trimming removed 4 bases at V and 6 bases at J, with 15 bases between. This CDR3 is CAWITQGNHGYTF. Here the CDR3 DNA reads TGTGCCTGGATTACACAGGGAAACCATGGCTACACCTTC.

The chain links TRBV25-1 to TRBJ2-7, with D uncertain. The CDR3 loop spans 12 amino acids. Trimming removed 7 bases at V and 0 bases at J, with 7 bases between. Germline CDR1 is MGHDK and CDR2 is SYGVNS. CDR3 nucleotide sequence: TGTGCCAGCATTGGGGTCTCCTACGAGCAGTACTTC. It is translated as CASIGVSYEQYF.

The rearrangement links TRBV28 to TRBJ1-2; maybe TRBD1 (5 bases). The V and J ends lost 4 bases and 4 bases respectively, with 13 bases between them. The germline gives CDR1 MDHEN, CDR2 SYDVKM. CDR3 length equals 14 residues. CDR3 residues: CASSSQGGGYGYTF. CDR3 nucleotide sequence: TGTGCCAGCAGTTCTCAGGGTGGCGGCTATGGCTACACCTTC.

This chain links TRBV6-5 with TRBJ1-6; D possibly corresponds to TRBD1 (5 bases). The V end lost 3 bases, the J end lost 2 bases, and 11 bases lay between the germline ends. The V gene's germline CDR1 is MNHEY and CDR2 SVGAGI. The CDR3 length is 16 residues. CDR3 amino acids: CASSYGSDTYNSPLHF. The DNA for the CDR3 is TGTGCCAGCAGTTATGGATCGGACACCTATAATTCACCCCTCCACTTT.

V usage is TRBV7-2 and J usage is TRBJ2-5, with TRBD1 identical over 8 bases. Per germline, CDR1 SGHTA and CDR2 FQGNSA. CDR3 length equals 15 residues. J gave up 7 bases and V 4 bases, and 11 bases lay outside the gene matches. This chain's CDR3 is CASSSPGGAVWTQYF. The CDR3 bases are TGTGCCAGCAGCTCCCCAGGGGGCGCCGTTTGGACCCAGTACTTC. The full variable domain, in which reference TRBV7-2 and TRBJ2-5 provide the parts outside the CDR3, is GAGVSQSPSNKVTEKGKDVELRCDPISGHTALYWYRQSLGQGLEFLIYFQGNSAPDKSGLPSDRFSAERTGGSVSTLTIQRTQQEDSAVYLCASSSPGGAVWTQYFGPGTRLLVL.

This chain joins TRBV15 and TRBJ1-1; 7 nucleotides align to TRBD1. Germline V gene sequence: CDR1 LNHNV, CDR2 YYDKDF (reference sequence). This CDR3 has 14 residues. With V trimmed by 5 bases and J by 4 bases, 7 bases remained unmatched. The chain's CDR3 is CATSRQGLRTEAFF. The CDR3 region has the DNA TGTGCCACCAGCCGACAGGGTTTGCGCACTGAAGCTTTCTTT.

This clone was seen only once. J is TRBJ1-1 and V is TRBV5-4; D remains unclear. Germline V lookup: CDR1 SGHNT, CDR2 YYREEE (reference sequence). The CDR3 extends over 13 amino acids. V lost 4 bases, J lost 2 bases, and 9 bases lay in between. CDR3 in amino acids: CASSIDPNTEAFF. For the CDR3, the DNA is TGTGCCAGCAGCATAGATCCCAACACTGAAGCTTTCTTT. Variable domain in full (rest from reference TRBV5-4 and TRBJ1-1): ETGVTQSPTHLIKTRGQQVTLRCSSQSGHNTVSWYQQALGQGPQFIFQYYREEENGRGNFPPRFSGLQFPNYSSELNVNALELDDSALYLCASSIDPNTEAFFGQGTRLTVV.

V usage is TRBV18 and J usage is TRBJ1-4; D gene uncertain. Germline CDR1 reads KGHSH; CDR2 reads LQKENI. Trimming stripped 3 bases from V and 0 bases from J, with 11 bases between. This CDR3 has 16 amino acids. CDR3 bases: TGTGCCAGCTCACCTAAGGCCACAACAACTAATGAAAAACTGTTTTTT. It translates to CASSPKATTTNEKLFF.

The genes are TRBV11-1 and TRBJ1-4; 10 nucleotides align to TRBD1. The CDR3 extends over 15 amino acids. J lost 5 bases, V lost 0 bases, and 0 bases had no gene match. Germline CDR1 is SGHAT and CDR2 is FQDESV (reference sequence). CDR3 sequence (DNA): TGTGCCAGCAGCTTAGCGGGACAGGGGAATGAAAAACTGTTTTTT. Its translation is CASSLAGQGNEKLFF.

This clone was seen more than once but under ten times. The rearrangement uses TRBV27 and TRBJ2-2; 11 nucleotides agree with TRBD2. Unmatched junction bases numbered 10, after V lost 5 bases and J lost 5 bases. The CDR3 totals 17 residues. Germline-derived CDR1 and CDR2 are MNHEY and SMNVEV (reference sequence). The CDR3 region has the DNA TGTGCCAGCAGTCCATCCCCGGGACTAGCGGAGACCGGGGAGCTGTTTTTT. Amino acids: CASSPSPGLAETGELFF.

The genes are TRBV5-4 and TRBJ1-1; tentatively, D is TRBD1 (6 bases). V dropped 4 bases and J dropped 5 bases, with 18 bases sitting between them. CDR3 length equals 15 residues. Germline CDR1 SGHNT, CDR2 YYREEE (reference sequence). CDR3 DNA: TGTGCCAGCAGCGAGGGGGGGATGGCTGGGACTGAAGCTTTCTTT. Its translation: CASSEGGMAGTEAFF. The full variable domain, its missing parts supplied by reference TRBV5-4 and TRBJ1-1, is ETGVTQSPTHLIKTRGQQVTLRCSSQSGHNTVSWYQQALGQGPQFIFQYYREEENGRGNFPPRFSGLQFPNYSSELNVNALELDDSALYLCASSEGGMAGTEAFFGQGTRLTVV.

The J gene is TRBJ1-5, the V gene TRBV7-2; D might be TRBD1 (5 bases). Germline V lookup: CDR1 SGHTA, CDR2 FQGNSA. The V gene lost 1 base and the J gene lost 4 bases, with 11 bases spanning the gap. The CDR3 runs to 15 residues. CDR3: CASSLVGANNQPQHF. CDR3 nucleotide sequence: TGTGCCAGCAGCTTAGTAGGGGCCAATAATCAGCCCCAGCATTTT.

This chain links TRBV20-1 with TRBJ1-2; no firm D call. In germline, CDR1 is DFQATT, CDR2 SNEGSKA (reference sequence). The CDR3 covers 11 residues. V dropped 0 bases and J dropped 7 bases, with 6 bases sitting between them. DNA of the CDR3: TGCAGTGCTAGAGATCCGGGTGGCTACACCTTC. This sequence encodes CSARDPGGYTF.